This is a list of T cell receptor beta chains from one sample in a study of cytomegalovirus exposure and HLA in healthy donors. TCRdb's copy holds only in-frame clones and misses some; the assay was immunoSEQ multiplex PCR. Of under 200,000 clones listed, more than 80% are singletons. Sequencing input: PBMCs. These receptor sequences come from a woman aged 25 to 39 in good health and CMV-seropositive. CDR3s include the opening cysteine and the closing phenylalanine or tryptophan. A D gene is named only where the DNA matches it firmly. Some rows have no size entry. The others give once, few or many, or a class for an expanded clone.

abundance | len | j_gene | d_gene | v_gene | CDR3nt | CDR3aa
NA | 15 | TRBJ1-6 | TRBD1 | TRBV7-3 | TGTGCCAGCAGCTTGACAGGGGGGATAGGTTCACCCCTCCACTTT | CASSLTGGIGSPLHF
NA | 15 | TRBJ1-5 | TRBD1 | TRBV7-2 | TGTGCCAGCAGCCCCACAGGGGGCGCGGGGCAGCCCCAGCATTTT | CASSPTGGAGQPQHF
NA | 15 | TRBJ2-7 | NA | TRBV6-6 | TGTGCCAGCAGTTACGGGGGGGCGCAGCGTTACGAGCAGTACTTC | CASSYGGAQRYEQYF
NA | 13 | TRBJ1-2 | NA | TRBV5-1 | TGCGCCAGCAGCCCCCCCGGGGAAAATGGCTACACCTTC | CASSPPGENGYTF
NA | 16 | TRBJ2-7 | TRBD2 | TRBV4-3 | TGCGCCAGCAGCCAAGATGCGCCAGCGGGGCGGTACGAGCAGTACTTC | CASSQDAPAGRYEQYF
NA | 17 | TRBJ2-3 | TRBD1 | TRBV6-1 | TGTGCCAGCAGTGAGGACCTCGTGACAGGGATTTCCGATACGCAGTATTTT | CASSEDLVTGISDTQYF
few | 16 | TRBJ2-2 | NA | TRBV5-5 | TGTGCCAGCAGCTTGGACGGAGGCAGCTACACCGGGGAGCTGTTTTTT | CASSLDGGSYTGELFF
few | 15 | TRBJ2-7 | NA | TRBV12-1 | TGTGCCAGCAGCTCTAGCGGGGAGAGCTCCTACGAGCAGTACTTC | CASSSSGESSYEQYF
once | 14 | TRBJ2-4 | NA | TRBV10-3 | TGTGCCATCAGTGAACGGGAAGGAGTAAACATTCAGTACTTC | CAISEREGVNIQYF
NA | 13 | TRBJ2-7 | TRBD2 | TRBV6-6 | TGTGCCAGCATTCCGGGGGGATCCTACGAGCAGTACTTC | CASIPGGSYEQYF
NA | 15 | TRBJ2-3 | TRBD1 | TRBV7-2 | TGTGCCAGCAGCTGGGACAGGGGAAGCACAGATACGCAGTATTTT | CASSWDRGSTDTQYF
NA | 17 | TRBJ1-5 | NA | TRBV2 | TGTGCCAGCAGGGACCATTTCACAGGGTCCTACAATCAGCCCCAGCATTTT | CASRDHFTGSYNQPQHF
NA | 12 | TRBJ1-2 | NA | TRBV18 | TGTGCCAGCTCCAAGACAGATTATGGCTACACCTTC | CASSKTDYGYTF
few | 12 | TRBJ1-2 | NA | TRBV10-3 | TGTGCCATCAGTGGACAGAACTATGGCTACACCTTC | CAISGQNYGYTF
NA | 13 | TRBJ2-2 | NA | TRBV19 | TGTGCCAGTAGTCCCCTGAACACCGGGGAGCTGTTTTTT | CASSPLNTGELFF
NA | 13 | TRBJ2-6 | NA | TRBV6-5 | TGTGCCAGCAGCGTCTCTGGGGCCAACGTCCTGACTTTC | CASSVSGANVLTF
NA | 16 | TRBJ1-4 | NA | TRBV4-2 | TGTGCCAGCAGCCAAGATGGAGGGACGGCTAATGAAAAACTGTTTTTT | CASSQDGGTANEKLFF
few | 16 | TRBJ2-2 | TRBD2 | TRBV5-5 | TGCGCCAGCAGCCCAGGACTAGGGGCAAACACCGGGGAGCTGTTTTTT | CASSPGLGANTGELFF
NA | 14 | TRBJ2-7 | TRBD1 | TRBV27 | TGTGCCAGCAGTTTATGGGACAGGCCATACGAGCAGTACTTC | CASSLWDRPYEQYF
NA | 13 | TRBJ1-4 | NA | TRBV12-5 | TGTGCTAGTTCGGGTTCAACTAATGAAAAACTGTTTTTT | CASSGSTNEKLFF
NA | 16 | TRBJ2-1 | NA | TRBV5-1 | TGCGCCAGCAGCTCCGACCAAGGGCAGGGGTACAATGAGCAGTTCTTC | CASSSDQGQGYNEQFF
NA | 14 | TRBJ2-5 | TRBD1 | TRBV7-2 | TGTGCCAGCAGCCGCCAGGGGGCTCAAGAGACCCAGTACTTC | CASSRQGAQETQYF
NA | 13 | TRBJ2-1 | NA | TRBV29-1 | TGCAGTGGTGGGCAGGGCGCCTACAATGAGCAGTTCTTC | CSGGQGAYNEQFF
NA | 11 | TRBJ2-7 | NA | TRBV20-1 | TGCAGTGCCGTACAGGGGGGGGAGCAGTACTTC | CSAVQGGEQYF
NA | 16 | TRBJ2-7 | TRBD2 | TRBV6-6 | TGTGCCAGCAGTTACGAGCCGGCTAGCGGGGGCTACGAGCAGTACTTC | CASSYEPASGGYEQYF
NA | 14 | TRBJ1-1 | TRBD1 | TRBV7-3 | TGTGCCAGGGAATTCGACAGGGGGAACACTGAAGCTTTCTTT | CAREFDRGNTEAFF
NA | 10 | TRBJ2-3 | NA | TRBV20-1 | TGCAGTGCTAGCGCGGATACGCAGTATTTT | CSASADTQYF
once | 14 | TRBJ1-4 | TRBD1 | TRBV27 | TGTGCCAGCAGCTACCGGGACAGGGGGCCAAAACTGTTTTTT | CASSYRDRGPKLFF
NA | 15 | TRBJ1-5 | NA | TRBV4-3 | TGCGCCAGCAGCCAGTACCGGGTTCCCAATCAGCCCCAGCATTTT | CASSQYRVPNQPQHF
NA | 13 | TRBJ1-1 | TRBD1 | TRBV28 | TGTGCCAGCAGTTTGGGCAGGGACAGTGAAGCTTTCTTT | CASSLGRDSEAFF
few | 16 | TRBJ1-2 | NA | TRBV6-6 | TGTGCCAGCAGTTACTCGAGACAACGGTTTAACTATGGCTACACCTTC | CASSYSRQRFNYGYTF
NA | 12 | TRBJ1-1 | NA | TRBV7-2 | TGTGCCAGCAGCTTTATCGGGTTCTTCGCTTTCTTT | CASSFIGFFAFF
NA | 14 | TRBJ1-4 | TRBD1 | TRBV19 | TGTGCCAGTCTCCTTCCGGGACAGGGGGCAAAACTGTTTTTT | CASLLPGQGAKLFF
NA | 16 | TRBJ1-1 | NA | TRBV5-4 | TGTGCCAGCAGCTTGAAGGCAGCGATTATGAACACTGAAGCTTTCTTT | CASSLKAAIMNTEAFF
NA | 18 | TRBJ1-6 | NA | TRBV4-3 | TGCGCCAGCAGCCAAACCCCTGTTACAGGGAATCTCGGTTCACCCCTCCACTTT | CASSQTPVTGNLGSPLHF
NA | 13 | TRBJ1-2 | NA | TRBV5-6 | TGTGCCAGCAGCTTGGTCAACGGGGGTGGCTACACCTTC | CASSLVNGGGYTF